These T cell receptor beta chains were read from a single sample in a study of cytomegalovirus exposure and HLA in healthy donors. Here immunoSEQ multiplex PCR was the method, and the copy in TCRdb shows in-frame clones only, minus some. The profile covers roughly 82,000 clones, with 90% to 95% appearing a single time and about 0.61% taken by the ten largest. The sequencing input was PBMCs. The receptor source for this set is a man between 18 and 29 years old in good health and CMV-seronegative. CDR3s include the opening cysteine and the closing phenylalanine or tryptophan. D genes are given only for firm matches. Clone size is shown for a subset of rows, as once, few, many or a class of expanded clone.

clone_size	v_call	d_call	j_call	cdr3_nt	cdr3_aa
NA	TRBV5-1	NA	TRBJ1-2	TGCGCCAGCAGCTCCATCGGGAATGGAGGCTACACCTTC	CASSSIGNGGYTF
NA	TRBV25-1	TRBD1	TRBJ1-3	TGTGCCAGCAGTGAACGGGCAGGGGGTGGAAACACCATATATTTT	CASSERAGGGNTIYF
NA	TRBV6-5	TRBD1	TRBJ1-5	TGTGCCGCTTGTAGGGACAGGGAGGATCAGCCCCAGCATTTT	CAACRDREDQPQHF
NA	TRBV4-2	TRBD2	TRBJ2-2	TGTGCCAGCAGCCAAGGGACTAGCGGGAGCGAAGTATCCGGGGAGCTGTTTTTT	CASSQGTSGSEVSGELFF
NA	TRBV4-1	NA	TRBJ1-5	TGCGCCAGCGCTTCGGACAGCCGCAATCAGCCCCAGCATTTT	CASASDSRNQPQHF
NA	TRBV19	NA	TRBJ2-7	TGTGCCAGTAGTCCTGCGACAAGGTCCTACGAGCAGTACTTC	CASSPATRSYEQYF
NA	TRBV4-2	TRBD2	TRBJ2-1	TGTGCCAGCAGCCAAGATTCCGGAAGGGGACTAGCGGGATACAATGAGCAGTTCTTC	CASSQDSGRGLAGYNEQFF
NA	TRBV5-1	TRBD1	TRBJ1-3	TGCGCCAGCAGCCGTGACGGACAGGGAGGAAACACCATATATTTT	CASSRDGQGGNTIYF
NA	TRBV29-1	TRBD2	TRBJ2-1	TGCAGCGTGTGGGGACTAGCGGGGGGGCCGGGTGAGCAGTTCTTC	CSVWGLAGGPGEQFF
NA	TRBV18	NA	TRBJ2-3	TGTGCCAGCTCACCAGTGAGTGGAGGCGCAGATACGCAGTATTTT	CASSPVSGGADTQYF
NA	TRBV6-5	TRBD2	TRBJ2-1	TGTGCCAGCAGTTTAATTGGGACTAGCGGCCGAAATGAGCAGTTCTTC	CASSLIGTSGRNEQFF
NA	TRBV5-4	TRBD1	TRBJ1-6	TGTGCCAGCAGGCGGGACAGAGTTAATTCACCCCTCCACTTT	CASRRDRVNSPLHF
NA	TRBV30	TRBD1	TRBJ2-5	TGTGCCTGGAGAGAGACAGGGGGGCCCCAAGAGACCCAGTACTTC	CAWRETGGPQETQYF
NA	TRBV19	TRBD2	TRBJ2-1	TGTGACAAACCCGGGGGGGGAAGCATATTAATAGGAACGTACAATGAGCAGTTCTTC	CDKPGGGSILIGTYNEQFF
NA	TRBV18	TRBD1	TRBJ2-3	TGTGCCAGCTCACCTCTAGGCGGGACAGGGTACGATACGCAGTATTTT	CASSPLGGTGYDTQYF
NA	TRBV18	TRBD1	TRBJ2-7	TGTGCCAGCTCACCGACAGGGGGCCTCTCCTACGAGCAGTACTTC	CASSPTGGLSYEQYF
NA	TRBV6-1	TRBD1	TRBJ1-3	TGTGCCAGCAGTTGGGGACAGGGAGGTGGAAACACCATATATTTT	CASSWGQGGGNTIYF
NA	TRBV18	NA	TRBJ2-1	TGTGCCAGCTCACCACCGGTACTTCACTCCTACAATGAGCAGTTCTTC	CASSPPVLHSYNEQFF
NA	TRBV10-2	TRBD1	TRBJ2-7	TGCGCCAGCAAAGATATGGGGACAGGGAATTACGAGCAGTACTTC	CASKDMGTGNYEQYF
few	TRBV19	NA	TRBJ1-2	TGTGCCAGTACCCACTCAGGAAACTATGGCTACACCTTC	CASTHSGNYGYTF
NA	TRBV5-1	TRBD1	TRBJ2-7	TGCGCCAGCAGCTTGGCGTGGGACAGGGCCCCTTACGAGCAGTACTTC	CASSLAWDRAPYEQYF
NA	TRBV4-2	TRBD2	TRBJ2-5	TGTGCCAGCAGCCTAGGACTAGCGGGGCAAGAGACCCAGTACTTC	CASSLGLAGQETQYF
NA	TRBV19	NA	TRBJ2-3	TGTGCCAGTCAGGGTGGCGGCACAGATACGCAGTATTTT	CASQGGGTDTQYF
NA	TRBV7-8	NA	TRBJ1-1	TGTGCCAGCTCCGAGAAACCAGGCCGATGGGTGAACACTGAAGCTTTCTTT	CASSEKPGRWVNTEAFF
few	TRBV28	NA	TRBJ1-2	TGTGCCAGCACCCCAGAGGTCCCCTATGGCTACACCTTC	CASTPEVPYGYTF
NA	TRBV7-2	TRBD1	TRBJ1-4	TGTGCCAGCAGCCACCGGACAGGGTACACAACTAATGAAAAACTGTTTTTT	CASSHRTGYTTNEKLFF
once	TRBV5-1	TRBD1	TRBJ2-2	TGCGCCAGCAGCTTGGAGACAGGGCACACCGGGGAGCTGTTTTTT	CASSLETGHTGELFF
NA	TRBV6-4	NA	TRBJ1-1	TGTGCCAGCAGTGTGACACAGAACACTGAAGCTTTCTTT	CASSVTQNTEAFF
NA	TRBV18	NA	TRBJ1-1	TGTGCCAGCTCAAGCGCTAGGAGGAACACTGAAGCTTTCTTT	CASSSARRNTEAFF
NA	TRBV10-3	TRBD1	TRBJ2-1	TGTGCCATCAGTGATGGGCAGGGGGCCAATGAGCAGTTCTTC	CAISDGQGANEQFF
NA	TRBV18	TRBD1	TRBJ2-5	TGTGCCAGCTCACCCTCAAGGGCAGGGGGCGCAGAGACCCAGTACTTC	CASSPSRAGGAETQYF
NA	TRBV5-1	TRBD2	TRBJ2-1	TGCGCCAGCAGCCCACTAGCGGGGCTCTACAATGAGCAGTTCTTC	CASSPLAGLYNEQFF
NA	TRBV2	NA	TRBJ1-4	TGTGCCAGCAGTGTCTTTTATGAAAAACTGTTTTTT	CASSVFYEKLFF